The 28 T cell receptor beta chains presented below share a single source sample, sequenced in a study of human T cells and chemical hapten exposure. It was from unfractionated whole blood that total RNA was extracted. TCRdb reanalysed the 5' RACE reads using MiXCR and keeps one entry per CDR3 protein. The repertoire holds 130,000 or so distinct CDR3 sequences, with around 4.1% as singletons. The receptors originated from a female donor in good health.

This clonotype was found a few times. The chain uses TRBV4-3 and TRBJ1-2, with D maybe TRBD1 (5 bases). The V end lost 5 bases, the J end lost 0 bases, and 7 bases lay between the germline ends. Germline V CDR1 and CDR2: LGHNA, YSLEER. The CDR3 totals 13 residues. CDR3 DNA: TGCGCCAGCAGCACGACAGCTAACTATGGCTACACCTTC. It codes for CASSTTANYGYTF.

This clonotype was seen ten or more times. The gene calls are TRBV6-2 or TRBV6-3 and TRBJ1-1; 11 bases are shared with TRBD1. CDR1 is MNHEY and CDR2 is SVGEGT in the germline V gene. V dropped 10 bases and J dropped 5; count of bases not matched to a gene: 6. The CDR3 loop spans 13 amino acids. The DNA for the CDR3 is TGTGCCACCTGGGACAGGGGGACGACTGAAGCTTTCTTT. This translates into CATWDRGTTEAFF.

This sequence joins TRBV19 and TRBJ2-4; D possibly uses TRBD1 or TRBD2 (5 bases each). Germline CDR1 LNHDA, CDR2 SQIVND (reference sequence). The length of the CDR3 is 13 residues. Trimming took off 5 bases at V and 15 bases at J, with 20 bases between the two ends. The DNA of the CDR3 is TGTGCCAGTAGTGGCGGCCCCCGGGACCCGGGGTACTTC. It specifies CASSGGPRDPGYF.

The sample holds one count of this clonotype. With a much larger clone just one base away, this may be a read error. This chain links TRBV7-9 with TRBJ2-5; 11 bases agree with TRBD2. Germline V lookup: CDR1 SEHNR, CDR2 FQNEAQ (reference sequence). The CDR3 loop spans 17 amino acids. The CDR3 DNA reads as TGTGCCAGCAGCCCGCCAACTAGCGGGGGACCACAAGAGACCCATTACTTC. It codes for CASSPPTSGGPQETHYF. Together with reference TRBV7-9 and TRBJ2-5, the CDR3 gives the full variable domain: DTGVSQNPRHKITKRGQNVTFRCDPISEHNRLYWYRQTLGQGPEFLTYFQNEAQLEKSRLLSDRFSAERPKGSFSTLEIQRTEQGDSAMYLCASSPPTSGGPQETHYFGPGTRLLVL.

The sample holds many counts of this clonotype. The rearrangement uses TRBV20-1 and TRBJ1-5; tentative D call: TRBD1 (6 bases). V shed 3 bases and J shed 10 bases, with 22 bases lying between them. Germline assignment: CDR1 DFQATT and CDR2 SNEGSKA (reference sequence). There are 15 residues in the CDR3. CDR3 nucleotide sequence: TGCAGTGCTAGCGCACCGACTGGGGGCGGAGGACCCCAGCATTTT. As protein: CSASAPTGGGGPQHF.

This clonotype was counted many times. This chain joins TRBV7-2 and TRBJ2-3, with D possibly being TRBD1 (5 bases). The CDR3 sequence is 16 residues long. With 6 bases removed from V and 2 bases from J, the gap between germline ends came to 18 bases. Germline V lookup: CDR1 SGHTA, CDR2 FQGNSA. The CDR3 DNA sequence: TGTGCCAGCAGTTTCCCATTGGGGCAGTTCACAGATACGCAGTATTTT. Protein: CASSFPLGQFTDTQYF.

This clonotype was observed at least ten times. V usage is TRBV15 and J usage is TRBJ1-5, with a tentative D call TRBD1 (6 bases). Germline V CDR1 and CDR2: LNHNV, YYDKDF (reference sequence). Between the trimmed V and J ends, which lost 3 bases and 1 base, there was a span of 10 bases. The CDR3 is 15 amino acids. The CDR3 coding sequence is TGTGCCACCAGCAGGTACAGGGAAAGCAATCAGCCCCAGCATTTT. Residues: CATSRYRESNQPQHF.

This clonotype was picked up many times. CDR3 in DNA: TGTGCCAGCAGCCAAGGGTCAGAAGACCGAGGACTTGGACAGAACCTTAACTATGGCTACACCTTC. Translation gives CASSQGSEDRGLGQNLNYGYTF. This rearrangement joins TRBV4-2 to TRBJ1-2; TRBD1 might be the D (6 bases). V was shortened by 1 base and J by 1 base, with 31 bases between the two germline ends. This CDR3 is 22 amino acids long. Germline V gene sequence: CDR1 LGHNA, CDR2 YNFKEQ.

This clonotype showed up many times. The J gene is TRBJ1-2, the V gene TRBV29-1; 11 nucleotides match TRBD1. Germline CDR1 is SQVTM and CDR2 is ANQGSEA. Trimming at V came to 6 bases and at J to 1 base, leaving 4 bases not matched to a gene. CDR3 size: 14 residues. The CDR3 spells CSVGQGAINYGYTF. CDR3 nucleotides: TGCAGCGTCGGACAGGGGGCAATTAACTATGGCTACACCTTC.

This chain joins TRBV19 and TRBJ2-4; D perhaps matches TRBD2 (7 bases). The CDR3 loop spans 22 amino acids. V was clipped by 3 bases and J by 0 bases, with 30 bases between them. Per germline, CDR1 LNHDA and CDR2 SQIVND (reference sequence). The CDR3 spells CASSMSKTGGAYARLAKNIQYF. DNA for the CDR3: TGTGCCAGTAGTATGAGTAAAACGGGGGGCGCTTATGCAAGACTAGCCAAAAACATTCAGTACTTC.

At least ten counts were recorded for this clonotype. The V gene is TRBV6-6, the J gene TRBJ2-2; tentative D call: TRBD1 (5 bases). The germline gives CDR1 MNHNY, CDR2 SVGAGI (reference sequence). The V gene lost 5 bases and the J gene lost 6 bases, with 19 bases spanning the gap. This CDR3 spans 16 amino acids. The CDR3 is CASSPRTSRSSGELFF. The CDR3 nucleotides are TGTGCCAGCAGTCCCCGGACAAGTAGGAGCTCCGGGGAGCTGTTTTTT.

This clonotype was counted ten times or more. The rearrangement joins TRBV28 to TRBJ1-5; D is unclear. Germline V gene sequence: CDR1 MDHEN, CDR2 SYDVKM. V was clipped by 7 bases and J by 2 bases, with 9 bases between them. The CDR3 contains 13 residues. CDR3 DNA: TGTGCCAGCACGACCCATGGCAATCAGCCCCAGCATTTT. Translation: CASTTHGNQPQHF.

In its sample, this clonotype was seen a few times. V is TRBV28 and J is TRBJ2-2; 9 bases line up with TRBD1. The CDR3 is 16 amino acids. Germline-derived CDR1 and CDR2 are MDHEN and SYDVKM. V gave up 3 bases and J gave up 4 bases; unmatched junction bases: 6. CDR3 protein: CASSLWRTGVTGELFF. CDR3 nucleotides: TGTGCCAGCAGTTTGTGGCGGACAGGGGTCACCGGGGAGCTGTTTTTT. The full variable domain, rest sourced from reference TRBV28 and TRBJ2-2, is DVKVTQSSRYLVKRTGEKVFLECVQDMDHENMFWYRQDPGLGLRLIYFSYDVKMKEKGDIPEGYSVSREKKERFSLILESASTNQTSMYLCASSLWRTGVTGELFFGEGSRLTVL.

This clonotype has a count of ten or more. V gene TRBV6-6 combines with J gene TRBJ1-1; possible D gene TRBD1, 5 bases. The CDR3 runs 12 residues. Germline CDR1 and CDR2: MNHNY and SVGAGI (reference sequence). V lost 4 bases to trimming and J lost 4 bases, with 7 bases between them. The CDR3: CASSFGGTEAFF. CDR3 bases: TGTGCCAGCAGTTTTGGGGGCACTGAAGCTTTCTTT.

This clonotype showed up just a few times. The V and J genes are TRBV5-5 and TRBJ2-7; D is undetermined. V dropped 1 base and J dropped 0 bases, with 14 bases sitting between them. The CDR3 loop spans 16 amino acids. CDR1 and CDR2 (germline): SGHKS, YYEKEE (reference sequence). DNA of the CDR3: TGTGCCAGCAGCTTGCAATTCGGGTTTCGCTCCTACGAGCAGTACTTC. Its protein product is CASSLQFGFRSYEQYF.

The chain carries TRBV12-3 or TRBV12-4 and TRBJ1-1; tentatively, D is TRBD1 (5 bases). This CDR3 comprises 15 residues. Trimming removed 6 bases from V and 5 bases from J, with 19 bases in between. CDR3: CASSPQGDWRTEAFF. CDR3 in DNA: TGTGCCAGCAGCCCCCAAGGGGACTGGAGAACTGAAGCTTTCTTT.

This clonotype has at least ten counts. The J gene is TRBJ2-5, the V gene TRBV12-3 or TRBV12-4; the match to TRBD2 covers 11 bases. CDR3 size: 18 residues. V was clipped by 3 bases and J by 7 bases; unmatched bases: 16. The CDR3 DNA reads TGTGCCAGCAGTTTTCGCTTTGATGGTAGCGGGGGGGCGGGGACCCAGTACTTC. Its protein product is CASSFRFDGSGGAGTQYF.

This clonotype came up many times. V gene TRBV3-1 combines with J gene TRBJ2-1; tentatively, D is TRBD1 or TRBD2 (5 bases each). CDR3 length: 16 residues. Germline lookup yields CDR1 LGHDT and CDR2 YNNKEL (reference sequence). V lost 3 bases and J lost 2, with 14 bases in between. CDR3 DNA sequence: TGTGCCAGCAGCCATGCAGGGAGTCGCGCCTACAATGAGCAGTTCTTC. As protein: CASSHAGSRAYNEQFF.

This clonotype was counted many times. The gene calls are TRBV12-3 or TRBV12-4 and TRBJ1-4; D is ambiguous. V lost 3 bases, J lost 7 bases, and 6 bases lay in between. The length of the CDR3 is 12 residues. The CDR3 DNA is TGTGCCAGCAGTTTGACGGGTGAAAAACTGTTTTTT. Translated, it gives CASSLTGEKLFF.

This clonotype was seen many times. V and J are TRBV19 and TRBJ2-1; 7 bases are shared with TRBD2. The CDR3 totals 16 residues. Germline values: CDR1 LNHDA, CDR2 SQIVND (reference sequence). J was trimmed by 5 bases and V by 4 bases; bases with no gene match: 11. CDR3 sequence: CASSSTGGGPDNEQFF. The CDR3 nucleotides read TGTGCCAGTAGTAGCACGGGCGGGGGACCCGACAATGAGCAGTTCTTC.

In this sample, this clonotype turned up many times. The chain couples TRBV28 to TRBJ2-7; 8 bases line up with TRBD2. The V gene end was trimmed by 6 bases and the J gene end by 2 bases; junction bases not matched to a gene: 12. CDR1 is MDHEN and CDR2 is SYDVKM in the germline V gene. The CDR3 spans 16 residues. In DNA, the CDR3 is TGTGCCAGCAGGTTTAAAAGCGGGGGTGTTACCTACGAGCAGTACTTC. Its translation: CASRFKSGGVTYEQYF.

There are a few counts of this clonotype. V and J are TRBV7-8 and TRBJ1-5, with 7 bases that match TRBD1. The CDR3 spans 13 residues. V shed 5 bases, J shed 5 bases, and the junction held 3 bases outside the gene matches. The germline V gene encodes CDR1 SGHVS and CDR2 FQNEAQ. CDR3 residues: CASSQGGDQPQHF. The CDR3 DNA follows: TGTGCCAGCAGCCAGGGGGGAGATCAGCCCCAGCATTTT.

In its sample, this clonotype was seen many times. V and J are TRBV25-1 and TRBJ1-2, with a possible D match to TRBD1 (5 bases). CDR3 size: 16 residues. Trimming removed 1 base from V and 7 bases from J, with 19 bases in between. The germline CDR1 and CDR2 sequences are MGHDK and SYGVNS. This chain's CDR3 is CASSEFLEGQGGGYTF. CDR3 nucleotide sequence: TGTGCCAGCAGTGAATTTTTAGAAGGGCAGGGAGGTGGCTACACCTTC.

This clonotype has at least ten counts. The chain has TRBV20-1 and TRBJ2-4, with D perhaps TRBD1 or TRBD2 (5 bases each). This CDR3 contains 15 residues. Germline CDR1 DFQATT, CDR2 SNEGSKA (reference sequence). Deletions cut 0 bases from V and 6 bases from J, with 15 bases between. CDR3 loop: CSARDGGDSTNIQYF. CDR3 DNA: TGCAGTGCTAGAGATGGGGGAGACAGTACAAACATTCAGTACTTC.

This chain uses TRBV11-2 with TRBJ2-2, with 13 bases aligning to TRBD2. CDR1 is SGHAT and CDR2 is FQNNGV in the germline V gene. V lost 5 bases to trimming and J lost 6 bases; unmatched junction nucleotides: 3. This CDR3 spans 15 amino acids. In nucleotides, the CDR3 is TGTGCCAGCAGCCCGGGACTAGCGGGGTCCGGGGAGCTGTTTTTT. Its protein is CASSPGLAGSGELFF. Supplemented by reference TRBV11-2 and TRBJ2-2, the full variable domain reads EAGVAQSPRYKIIEKRQSVAFWCNPISGHATLYWYQQILGQGPKLLIQFQNNGVVDDSQLPKDRFSAERLKGVDSTLKIQPAKLEDSAVYLCASSPGLAGSGELFFGEGSRLTVL.

This clonotype was recorded many times. CDR3 in DNA: TGCGCCAGCAGCTTGGACAGGGGTTCACCTGGAAACACCATATATTTT. Its translation: CASSLDRGSPGNTIYF. The rearrangement joins TRBV5-1 to TRBJ1-3; 7 nucleotides agree with TRBD1. The CDR3 totals 16 residues. Germline CDR1 is SGHRS and CDR2 is YFSETQ. Losses at the gene ends were 0 bases for V and 2 bases for J; bases not matched to a gene: 5.

The table lists this clonotype with many counts. The chain uses TRBV18 and TRBJ1-1; D may be TRBD1 (5 bases). V was shortened by 6 bases and J by 0 bases, with 8 bases between the two germline ends. This CDR3 has 13 residues. Germline CDR1 reads KGHSH; CDR2 reads LQKENI. The CDR3 region is CASSRQLNTEAFF. CDR3 DNA: TGTGCCAGCTCGAGACAGTTGAACACTGAAGCTTTCTTT.

Comment on this clonotype: This may be a read error, as it is one base from a much larger clone. The chain links TRBV11-3 to TRBJ2-1; D not certain. CDR1 and CDR2 from the germline V gene are SGHNT and YENEEA. CDR3 length equals 14 residues. The CDR3: CASTSGGSYNGQFF. The DNA for the CDR3 is TGTGCCAGCACCTCTGGCGGTTCCTACAATGGGCAGTTCTTC.